One sample yielded the 13 T cell receptor beta chains listed below, sequenced in a study of T cell changes during pregnancy in multiple sclerosis. The protocol was immunoSEQ multiplex PCR, while the TCRdb copy is restricted to in-frame clones and leaves out a portion. This sample yields tens of thousands of clones, of which more than 85% are seen a single time; roughly 0.5% belongs to the top ten. The material sequenced was CD4+ T cells from peripheral blood mononuclear cells, taken in the second trimester of pregnancy. These receptors were obtained from a female donor in good health, enrolled as a control in a pregnancy study.

This clone was counted once. This chain uses TRBV6-6 with TRBJ2-5, with 7 bases that match TRBD1. The J call may be faulty, since TRBJ2-7 better matches the DNA end. Germline-derived CDR1 and CDR2 are MNHNY and SVGAGI (reference sequence). This CDR3 comprises 14 residues. The CDR3 loop is CASNNDRVRNEQYF. The CDR3 DNA reads TGTGCCAGCAATAACGACAGGGTTCGAAACGAGCAGTACTTC.

V usage is TRBV9 and J usage is TRBJ1-2, with D tentatively TRBD1 (5 bases). The CDR3 contains 15 residues. The V gene's germline CDR1 is SGDLS and CDR2 YYNGEE. The germline V and J ends were trimmed by 3 bases and 3 bases, with 15 bases remaining between them. The CDR3 reads CASSGGTGTYYGYTF. CDR3 in DNA: TGTGCCAGCAGCGGCGGGACCGGGACCTACTATGGCTACACCTTC.

This chain joins TRBV7-2 and TRBJ1-5, with D perhaps matching TRBD1 (6 bases). This CDR3 region has 15 residues. V lost 3 bases and J lost 2, with 11 bases in between. Germline V gene sequence: CDR1 SGHTA, CDR2 FQGNSA. The CDR3 loop is CASSLFSGGNQPQHF. CDR3 nucleotides: TGTGCCAGCAGCTTGTTTTCAGGGGGCAATCAGCCCCAGCATTTT.

CDR3 bases: TGTGCCAGCAGCTTATATCCAGCCTACGAGCAGTACTTC. It codes for CASSLYPAYEQYF. The chain has TRBV7-6 and TRBJ2-7; D not certain. V was trimmed by 2 bases and J by 2 bases, leaving 7 bases between them. This CDR3 region has 13 residues. The V gene's germline CDR1 is SGHVS and CDR2 FNYEAQ.

V and J are TRBV7-2 and TRBJ1-2; TRBD1 matches at 9 bases. In germline, CDR1 is SGHTA, CDR2 FQGNSA. The length of the CDR3 is 15 residues. The J segment lost 4 bases and the V segment lost 5 bases, leaving 8 bases of the junction unmatched. The CDR3 coding sequence is TGTGCCAGCAGCGGTCGGACAGGGGAGGGCTATGGCTACACCTTC. As protein: CASSGRTGEGYGYTF. The variable domain in full, with the rest retrieved from reference TRBV7-2 and TRBJ1-2, is GAGVSQSPSNKVTEKGKDVELRCDPISGHTALYWYRQSLGQGLEFLIYFQGNSAPDKSGLPSDRFSAERTGGSVSTLTIQRTQQEDSAVYLCASSGRTGEGYGYTFGSGTRLTVV.

This chain links TRBV5-6 with TRBJ1-2, with unresolved D. V was clipped by 1 base and J by 4 bases, with 14 bases between them. The germline V gene encodes CDR1 SGHDT and CDR2 YYEEEE. This CDR3 has 15 amino acids. The chain's CDR3 is CASSLRLRARYGYTF. DNA of the CDR3: TGTGCCAGCAGCTTGAGGTTGAGGGCACGCTATGGCTACACCTTC.

The chain links TRBV9 to TRBJ1-2, with D maybe TRBD1 (5 bases). Per germline, CDR1 SGDLS and CDR2 YYNGEE. Trimming shortened V by 4 bases and J by 5 bases, and 15 bases separated the two germline ends. The CDR3 has 14 residues. The CDR3 DNA is TGTGCCAGCAGCCCCTGGCAGGGAAGGTATGGCTACACCTTC. This codes for CASSPWQGRYGYTF.

This chain links TRBV27 with TRBJ1-1, with 7 bases aligning to TRBD1. The germline gives CDR1 MNHEY, CDR2 SMNVEV (reference sequence). J was trimmed by 0 bases and V by 10 bases; bases with no gene match: 8. CDR3 length: 14 amino acids. For the CDR3, the DNA is TGTGCCACCCGGGACAGACCATTGAACACTGAAGCTTTCTTT. This sequence encodes CATRDRPLNTEAFF.

The chain carries TRBV18 and TRBJ2-5, with 8 bases matching TRBD1. Trimming removed 4 bases from V and 2 bases from J; junction bases left unmatched: 6. The CDR3 is made up of 15 amino acids. The germline gives CDR1 KGHSH, CDR2 LQKENI. The CDR3, as DNA: TGTGCCAGCTCACTCACCCGGACAGGGCAAGAGACCCAGTACTTC. Amino acid sequence: CASSLTRTGQETQYF.

The rearrangement joins TRBV27 to TRBJ2-2; TRBD2 matches 7 bases. The CDR3 consists of 14 residues. J gave up 4 bases and V 7 bases, and 6 bases lay outside the gene matches. Germline V lookup: CDR1 MNHEY, CDR2 SMNVEV (reference sequence). In DNA form, the CDR3 reads TGTGCCAGCACAGGGAGGGCGGGCACCGGGGAGCTGTTTTTT. Its translation: CASTGRAGTGELFF.

J is TRBJ1-1 and V is TRBV5-1, with D uncertain. V lost 4 bases and J lost 3, with 13 bases in between. From germline, CDR1 is SGHRS and CDR2 YFSETQ. The CDR3 has 14 amino acids. CDR3 protein: CASSQRGFDTEAFF. The CDR3 nucleotides read TGCGCCAGCAGCCAAAGAGGCTTCGACACTGAAGCTTTCTTT.

The chain has TRBV7-6 and TRBJ2-6; the D is unclear. Trimming took 5 bases from V and 4 from J, leaving 6 bases between them. Germline CDR1 reads SGHVS; CDR2 reads FNYEAQ. CDR3 length: 13 residues. CDR3 in amino acids: CASSTAGANVLTF. The CDR3 bases are TGTGCCAGCAGCACAGCCGGGGCCAACGTCCTGACTTTC. The whole variable domain, filled in from reference TRBV7-6 and TRBJ2-6, reads GAGVSQSPRYKVTKRGQDVALRCDPISGHVSLYWYRQALGQGPEFLTYFNYEAQQDKSGLPNDRFSAERPEGSISTLTIQRTEQRDSAMYRCASSTAGANVLTFGAGSRLTVL.

The chain couples TRBV11-3 to TRBJ2-1, with D possibly matching TRBD2 (7 bases). CDR1 SGHNT and CDR2 YENEEA come from the germline V gene. The CDR3 spans 15 residues. The V end was cut by 5 bases, the J end by 0 bases, with 11 bases between. The CDR3: CASSPRGGSYNEQFF. The DNA of the CDR3 is TGTGCCAGCAGCCCAAGGGGGGGCTCCTACAATGAGCAGTTCTTC.